Sequencing of this T cell receptor (beta chain) was carried out in a study of sequential checkpoint blockade in melanoma. Study in general: First-line arms were nivolumab then ipilimumab, or the reverse, randomized 1:1. Maintenance nivolumab came after either treatment sequence.

Libraries were prepared by immunoSEQ multiplex PCR; TCRdb keeps only in-frame clonotypes and omits some of them. The sample contains 15,000 to 20,000 clones, around 70% of which appear only once. The sample's treatment: randomized to nivolumab then ipilimumab (arm A) or the reverse (arm B). None of the patients previously received DNA-damaging chemotherapy. Live CD3+CD8+ CD19− CD56− cells were sorted from PBMCs. The CDR3 is made up of 12 amino acids. Looked up from germline, CDR1 is MGHDK and CDR2 is SYGVNS. V lost 1 base and J 7 bases, leaving 8 bases between the germline ends. This clonotype originated in a human donor with melanoma. This specimen consisted of CD8+ T cells sorted from blood (inferred from file names), obtained from a patient given nivolumab and ipilimumab in sequence. The chain couples TRBV25-1 to TRBJ2-7, with D perhaps matching TRBD2 (5 bases). The CDR3 region has the DNA TGTGCCAGCAGTGAATCGGGGTGGGAGCAGTACTTC. As protein: CASSESGWEQYF.